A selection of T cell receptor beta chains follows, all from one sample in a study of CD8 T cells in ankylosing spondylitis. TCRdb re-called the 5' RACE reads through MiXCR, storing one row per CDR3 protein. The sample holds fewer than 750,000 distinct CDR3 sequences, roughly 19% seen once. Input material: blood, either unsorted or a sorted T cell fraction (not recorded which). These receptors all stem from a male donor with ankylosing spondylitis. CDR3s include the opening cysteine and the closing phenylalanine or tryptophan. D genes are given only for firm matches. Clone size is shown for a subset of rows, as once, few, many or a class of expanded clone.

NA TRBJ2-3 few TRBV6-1 TGTGCCAGCAAGGGGATTGAAGATACGCAGTATTTT CASKGIEDTQYF
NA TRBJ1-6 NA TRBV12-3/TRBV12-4 TGTGCCAGCAGTTTCAGTGAGTCACCCCTCCACTTT CASSFSESPLHF
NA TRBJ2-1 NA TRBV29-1 TGCAGCGTTGAAAGCAGGGGTCGGGTAGAGCAGTTCTTC CSVESRGRVEQFF
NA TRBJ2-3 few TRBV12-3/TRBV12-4 TGTGCCAGCAGTTCCTACAGGGATGGGGGCACAGATACGCAGTATTTT CASSSYRDGGTDTQYF
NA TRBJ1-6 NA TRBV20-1 TGCAGTGCTAGAGCTAAGGGCTCACCCCTCCACTTT CSARAKGSPLHF
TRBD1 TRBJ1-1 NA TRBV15 TGTGCCACCAGCGCCCGACAGGGTGGGACTGAAGCTTTCTTT CATSARQGGTEAFF
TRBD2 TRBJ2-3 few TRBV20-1 TGCAGTGCTAGGACTAGCGGGAGGGCCGGCACAGATACGCAGTATTTT CSARTSGRAGTDTQYF
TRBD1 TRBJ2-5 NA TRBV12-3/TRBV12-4 TGTGCCAGCAGCTACCGACCCCGACAGGGTGAGGAGACCCAGTACTTC CASSYRPRQGEETQYF
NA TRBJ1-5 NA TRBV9 TGTGCCAGCAGTAGCTCTACCGGGACGGAGAATAATCAGCCCCAGCATTTT CASSSSTGTENNQPQHF
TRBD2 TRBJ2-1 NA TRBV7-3 TGTGCCAGCAGCTTAACGGCGGGGGACAATGAGCAGTTCTTC CASSLTAGDNEQFF
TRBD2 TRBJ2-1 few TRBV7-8 TGTGCCAGCAGCCGTAGCGGGGGAGGAACCTACAATGAGCAGTTCTTC CASSRSGGGTYNEQFF
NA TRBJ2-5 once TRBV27 TGTGCCAGCAGTTTGTGGGCGGATCAAGAGACCCAGTACTTC CASSLWADQETQYF
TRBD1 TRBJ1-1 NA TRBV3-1 TGTGCCAGCAGCCCGCGCTTTTATCCCGGACAGGGGAACACTGAAGCTTTCTTT CASSPRFYPGQGNTEAFF
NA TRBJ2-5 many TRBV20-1 TGCAGTGCCCGCAGACAGAACCAAGAGACCCAGTACTTC CSARRQNQETQYF
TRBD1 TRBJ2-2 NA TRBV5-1 TGCGCCAGCAGCCCCCCGGGGGCAGGGGGCGACACCGGGGAGCTGTTTTTT CASSPPGAGGDTGELFF
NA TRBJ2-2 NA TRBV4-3 TGCGCCAGCAGCCAAGAATGGGGCAGCAACACCGGGGAGCTGTTTTTT CASSQEWGSNTGELFF
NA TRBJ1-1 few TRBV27 TGTGCCAGCAGTTTATTTGGGGGAATTGCTGAAGCTTTCTTT CASSLFGGIAEAFF
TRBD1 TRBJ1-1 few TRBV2 TGTGCCAGCAGCGACAGGGGGTATACTGAAGCTTTCTTT CASSDRGYTEAFF
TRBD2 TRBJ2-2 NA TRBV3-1 TGTGCCAGCAGCCAAGAACAAGCGGGAGCGTCCGGCGGGGAGCTGTTTTTT CASSQEQAGASGGELFF
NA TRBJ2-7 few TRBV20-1 TGCAGTGCTAGTGGGGACCGCTCCGAGCAGTACTTC CSASGDRSEQYF
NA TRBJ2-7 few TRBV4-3 TGCGCCAGCAGCCAAGTCATCACCAGTCATACCTACGAGCAGTACTTC CASSQVITSHTYEQYF
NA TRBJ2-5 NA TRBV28 TGTGCCACCCTTAGCGCCAACCAAGAGACCCAGTACTTC CATLSANQETQYF
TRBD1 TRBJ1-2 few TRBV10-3 TGTGCCATCAGTGAGTCGACACAGGGGAGGAACTATGGCTACACCTTC CAISESTQGRNYGYTF
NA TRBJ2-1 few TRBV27 TGTGCCAGCAGTTTATCGGCGGGACTCATCTACAATGAGCAGTTCTTC CASSLSAGLIYNEQFF
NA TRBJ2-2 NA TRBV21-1 TGTGCCAGCAGCAAGAGGACAGGGGGAGGTGGGGAGCTGTTTTTT CASSKRTGGGGELFF
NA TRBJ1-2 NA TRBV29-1 TGCAGCGTTGGTGGAGGAGGCAACTATGGCTACACCTTC CSVGGGGNYGYTF